The sequence of this TCR beta chain was determined in a study of T cells in tuberculosis. Study as a whole: IGRA-negative adolescents, IGRA-positive adolescents with latent tuberculosis and adults with active tuberculosis formed this South African cohort.

TCRdb's copy holds only in-frame clones and misses some; the assay was immunoSEQ multiplex PCR. Of about 32,000 clones in the sample, 94% were seen once. Germline CDR1 and CDR2: MNHEY and SVGAGI. The V gene end was trimmed by 5 bases and the J gene end by 7 bases; junction bases not matched to a gene: 4. This CDR3 contains 13 residues. Study results and limitations: The TCR-beta difference was not significant; alpha differences partly reflected length.

Worth noting for this clone: Its antigen is unidentified.

V is TRBV6-5 and J is TRBJ1-1; 10 positions match TRBD1. The receptor was derived from a donor aged 5 to 30 with latent tuberculosis or without tuberculosis infection. The sample was PBMCs. The CDR3 protein is CASSRGQGVEAFF. The CDR3 region has the DNA TGTGCCAGCAGTCGCGGACAGGGGGTTGAAGCTTTCTTT.